Listed here are 18 T cell receptor beta chains from one sample, sequenced in a study of blood T cell repertoires in COVID-19. This table comes from immunoSEQ multiplex PCR, and its TCRdb copy is limited to in-frame clones, with some not included. This sample has 50,000 to 70,000 clones; around 87% occur once, and the top ten carry about 6.3%. Input material: peripheral blood. The receptors here all came from a man in his 60s with active or convalescent COVID-19.

J is TRBJ2-7 and V is TRBV6-5; 9 bases fit TRBD1. Germline CDR1 MNHEY, CDR2 SVGAGI. The CDR3 has 15 amino acids. V shed 2 bases and J 0 bases; nucleotides not matched to a gene: 2. CDR3 bases: TGTGCCAGCAGTTACGACAGGGGGTTCTCCTACGAGCAGTACTTC. Its translation is CASSYDRGFSYEQYF.

The genes are TRBV5-1 and TRBJ2-1, with 8 bases identical to TRBD2. The J segment lost 8 bases and the V segment lost 2 bases, leaving 9 bases of the junction unmatched. The CDR3 covers 15 residues. The germline V gene has CDR1 SGHRS and CDR2 YFSETQ. This CDR3 reads CASSFNSGSVYEQFF. The CDR3 DNA reads as TGCGCCAGCAGCTTCAACAGCGGGAGTGTCTATGAGCAGTTCTTC. Supplemented by reference TRBV5-1 and TRBJ2-1, the full variable domain reads KAGVTQTPRYLIKTRGQQVTLSCSPISGHRSVSWYQQTPGQGLQFLFEYFSETQRNKGNFPGRFSGRQFSNSRSEMNVSTLELGDSALYLCASSFNSGSVYEQFFGPGTRLTVL.

This clone came up once. V is TRBV5-4 and J is TRBJ2-5; 10 bases are shared with TRBD1. The CDR3 totals 16 residues. With 4 bases clipped from V and 5 bases from J, the junction kept 11 bases outside the gene matches. Germline-derived CDR1 and CDR2 are SGHNT and YYREEE (reference sequence). The CDR3 region has the DNA TGTGCCAGCAGCAGTATGGGACAGGGGACAACGGAGACCCAGTACTTC. Encoded protein: CASSSMGQGTTETQYF. The full variable domain, its missing parts supplied by reference TRBV5-4 and TRBJ2-5, is ETGVTQSPTHLIKTRGQQVTLRCSSQSGHNTVSWYQQALGQGPQFIFQYYREEENGRGNFPPRFSGLQFPNYSSELNVNALELDDSALYLCASSSMGQGTTETQYFGPGTRLLVL.

The gene calls are TRBV28 and TRBJ2-2, with D perhaps TRBD2 (6 bases). The CDR3 has 16 residues. V gave up 6 bases and J gave up 1 base, with 15 bases separating them. Germline V gene data show CDR1 as MDHEN and CDR2 as SYDVKM. The CDR3 DNA reads TGTGCCAGCAGAACGCCCTGGGGGGAGAACACCGGGGAGCTGTTTTTT. Encoded protein: CASRTPWGENTGELFF.

This chain's CDR3 is CASSLRTSAITGELFF. The CDR3 DNA sequence: TGTGCCAGCAGCTTGAGGACTAGCGCGATCACCGGGGAGCTGTTTTTT. This chain joins TRBV7-7 and TRBJ2-2; 9 nucleotides align to TRBD2. The J segment lost 4 bases and the V segment lost 3 bases, leaving 6 bases of the junction unmatched. Germline CDR1 is SSHAT and CDR2 is FNYEAQ (reference sequence). The CDR3 has 16 residues.

This clone was seen once. The rearrangement links TRBV6-2 or TRBV6-3 to TRBJ2-7; D possibly corresponds to TRBD1 (6 bases). V gave up 4 bases and J gave up 6 bases, with 10 bases separating them. CDR1 is MNHEY and CDR2 is SVGEGT in the germline V gene. The CDR3 totals 12 residues. CDR3 sequence: CASSLQGLEQYF. As DNA, the CDR3 is TGTGCCAGCAGTTTACAGGGTCTCGAGCAGTACTTC.

J is TRBJ1-2 and V is TRBV7-2; D ambiguous. The germline V gene encodes CDR1 SGHTA and CDR2 FQGNSA. Between the trimmed V and J ends, which lost 0 bases and 0 bases, there was a span of 8 bases. The length of the CDR3 is 15 residues. This CDR3 reads CASSLARGTNYGYTF. The CDR3, as DNA: TGTGCCAGCAGCTTAGCCCGGGGAACTAACTATGGCTACACCTTC.

V usage is TRBV28 and J usage is TRBJ1-2; a weak D match, TRBD1 (6 bases). The CDR3 sequence is 13 residues long. The germline gives CDR1 MDHEN, CDR2 SYDVKM. V lost 9 bases and J 4 bases, leaving 15 bases between the germline ends. The CDR3 coding sequence is TGTGCCAGTGGGGTAGGACAGCTCTATGGCTACACCTTC. This encodes CASGVGQLYGYTF.

The gene calls are TRBV19 and TRBJ2-6, with TRBD1 matching over 8 bases. The germline gives CDR1 LNHDA, CDR2 SQIVND (reference sequence). The V gene end was trimmed by 4 bases and the J gene end by 0 bases; junction bases not matched to a gene: 8. CDR3 length: 18 amino acids. The CDR3 region has the DNA TGTGCCAGTAGTAGACAGGGGAGTCTAACCTCTGGGGCCAACGTCCTGACTTTC. Translating it yields CASSRQGSLTSGANVLTF.

The chain is built from TRBV9 and TRBJ2-2; TRBD1 is a possible D gene (5 bases). Deletions cut 4 bases from V and 1 base from J, with 14 bases between. CDR3 size: 16 residues. Germline V gene lookup returns CDR1 SGDLS and CDR2 YYNGEE. This chain's CDR3 is CASSKNRPENTGELFF. DNA of the CDR3: TGTGCCAGCAGCAAGAACAGGCCCGAGAACACCGGGGAGCTGTTTTTT.

This chain links TRBV27 with TRBJ2-1; 11 bases agree with TRBD2. This CDR3 region has 22 residues. Trimming at V came to 5 bases and at J to 0 bases, leaving 21 bases not matched to a gene. The germline gives CDR1 MNHEY, CDR2 SMNVEV (reference sequence). The CDR3 here is CASSPGTGGVTSGKSSYNEQFF. CDR3 DNA sequence: TGTGCCAGCAGTCCAGGAACAGGGGGCGTGACTAGCGGGAAAAGCTCCTACAATGAGCAGTTCTTC.

This clone was seen a few times. This sequence joins TRBV6-5 and TRBJ2-7; 7 nucleotides align to TRBD1. The germline gives CDR1 MNHEY, CDR2 SVGAGI. The V and J ends lost 5 bases and 3 bases, in that order; junction bases with no gene match: 7. The CDR3 covers 14 residues. Written as DNA, the CDR3 is TGTGCCAGCAGTCTCCGGGACAGAATCTACGAGCAGTACTTC. Translated, it gives CASSLRDRIYEQYF.

The genes are TRBV7-9 and TRBJ2-2; 8 bases align to TRBD1. From germline, CDR1 is SEHNR and CDR2 FQNEAQ (reference sequence). The CDR3 is made up of 15 amino acids. Trimming took 5 bases from V and 4 from J; bases not matched to a gene: 6. CDR3 sequence (DNA): TGTGCCAGCAGCCGGGACAGGAGGGGCACCGGGGAGCTGTTTTTT. Its translation is CASSRDRRGTGELFF.

The table lists this clone with a count of one. The V and J genes are TRBV19 and TRBJ1-5, with TRBD1 matching over 8 bases. Germline values: CDR1 LNHDA, CDR2 SQIVND (reference sequence). J gave up 3 bases and V 4 bases, and 8 bases lay outside the gene matches. There are 16 residues in the CDR3. The CDR3 nucleotides are TGTGCCAGTAGTACCCCGACAGGGGTTAACAATCAGCCCCAGCATTTT. Protein sequence: CASSTPTGVNNQPQHF.

This chain connects TRBV4-2 to TRBJ2-2, with D tentatively TRBD2 (6 bases). In germline, CDR1 is LGHNA, CDR2 YNFKEQ. The CDR3 has 15 amino acids. V was pared by 0 bases and J by 5 bases, with 10 bases between. CDR3 sequence: CASSQDPRGTGELFF. In DNA, the CDR3 is TGTGCCAGCAGCCAAGACCCGCGGGGAACCGGGGAGCTGTTTTTT.

The chain joins TRBV3-1 (or the pseudogene TRBV3-2) to TRBJ1-1, with TRBD1 matching over 8 bases. The V gene's germline CDR1 is LGHDT and CDR2 YNNKEL (reference sequence). The CDR3 is 14 residues long. After removal of 1 base from V and 10 bases from J, the junction contained 8 bases not matched to a gene. The DNA of the CDR3 is TGTGCCAGCAGCCAAGCCAGGGGGCGGATGTCAGCTTTCTTT. This encodes CASSQARGRMSAFF.

The chain joins TRBV4-2 to TRBJ1-2; D uncertain. The CDR3 extends over 13 amino acids. CDR1 and CDR2 from the germline V gene are LGHNA and YNFKEQ. V lost 0 bases and J lost 8, with 10 bases in between. In DNA, the CDR3 is TGTGCCAGCAGCCAAGAAGCAGGTGGAGGCTACACCTTC. This sequence encodes CASSQEAGGGYTF.

The chain carries TRBV5-4 and TRBJ2-2; 10 bases are a match to TRBD1. This CDR3 is built from 16 residues. With V trimmed by 5 bases and J by 2 bases, 6 bases remained unmatched. The germline V gene encodes CDR1 SGHNT and CDR2 YYREEE (reference sequence). Written as DNA, the CDR3 is TGTGCCAGCAGTTCCGGGACAGGGGTTAACACCGGGGAGCTGTTTTTT. Protein product: CASSSGTGVNTGELFF.